The TCR beta chain under discussion was sequenced for a study of cytomegalovirus exposure and HLA in healthy donors. Study observations and caveats: Rarity marked most TCR sequences, yet some public TCRs occurred in many donors. Cytomegalovirus-associated status was assigned to about 180 TCR beta chains.

These donors counted as nominally healthy when sampled, but unrecorded immune exposures were likely. Germline V gene sequence: CDR1 MNHNS, CDR2 SASEGT. V lost 7 bases to trimming and J lost 3 bases; unmatched junction nucleotides: 5. The CDR3 contains 13 residues. The primer mix had 60 Vbeta and 13 Jbeta primers. Per the original data handling: Some 10 million of 75 million to 85 million unique TCR beta chains were shared, per a later count. Method: immunoSEQ multiplex PCR; TCRdb's copy keeps in-frame clones and lacks some. That table furnishes V, J and clone size, whereas the DNA furnished D and trimming. The sample shows 110,000 or so clones, roughly 9% of them seen only once. In its sample, this clone was seen a few times. What it binds is unknown.

Input material: PBMCs. The chain uses TRBV6-1 and TRBJ1-2; 7 bases map to TRBD1. The source of this sequence is a woman in her thirties or forties in good health and CMV-seropositive. The CDR3 protein is CASNPGTDYGYTF. The CDR3 nucleotides are TGTGCCAGCAATCCCGGGACAGACTATGGCTACACCTTC.